This TCR beta chain was sequenced during a study of cytomegalovirus exposure and HLA in healthy donors. Overall study findings and caveats: Segments of the TCR beta V type were, in most cases, productive about 90% or about 30% of the time in an earlier analysis. A later analysis reportedly identified an Asian-associated ancestry cluster as carrying fewer N-insertions than the approximately 670-donor mean.

CDR1 is SEHNR and CDR2 is FQNEAQ in the germline V gene (reference sequence). The CDR3 consists of 16 residues. With V trimmed by 5 bases and J by 8 bases, 14 bases remained unmatched. PCR amplification relied on 60 Vbeta primers (plus 13 Jbeta primers). TCRdb keeps only in-frame clones here, not all; method: immunoSEQ multiplex PCR. The table records 200,000 to 300,000 clones, around 80% of them present only once. Details on this clone: What it binds is not known.

Sequences were obtained from PBMCs. This chain connects TRBV7-9 to TRBJ2-2; 7 bases are shared with TRBD1. The TCR originated in a boy younger than 18 in good health and CMV-seronegative. CDR3 sequence reads: CASSLPWGQRGGELFF. CDR3 nucleotide sequence: TGTGCCAGCAGCCTCCCCTGGGGACAGCGCGGAGGGGAGCTGTTTTTT. Together with reference TRBV7-9 and TRBJ2-2, the CDR3 gives the full variable domain: DTGVSQNPRHKITKRGQNVTFRCDPISEHNRLYWYRQTLGQGPEFLTYFQNEAQLEKSRLLSDRFSAERPKGSFSTLEIQRTEQGDSAMYLCASSLPWGQRGGELFFGEGSRLTVL.